A selection of T cell receptor beta chains follows, all from one sample in a study of identical twins. TCRdb redid the calling of the 5' RACE reads with MiXCR, one entry per CDR3 protein. The repertoire consists of about 660,000 distinct CDR3 sequences, with 8.6% occurring once and the leading ten covering around 0.98%. These records were also assigned to another study, of yellow fever vaccine responses in identical twins.

The specimen sequenced was PBMCs. Source of these receptors: a woman under 30 in good health. Both conserved end residues are trimmed from each CDR3. Rows may omit the clone size; those that give it use once, few, many or a size class.

TRBJ1-2,TRBV6-5,.,ASSYDGVRAEGGYT
TRBJ2-3,TRBV6-5,many,ASSYGRGSTDTQY
TRBJ2-6,TRBV4-3,few,ASSPDRAESGANVLT
TRBJ2-7,TRBV7-2,many,ASSLGLAGYEQY
TRBJ2-5,TRBV4-1,few,ASSPSPGQYQETQY
TRBJ2-3,TRBV7-9,few,ASSQAGEGADTQY
TRBJ2-7,TRBV4-1,few,ASSQGLVTGSGDEQY
TRBJ2-5,TRBV20-1,.,SAPRQDGETQY
TRBJ2-2,TRBV4-1,few,ASSRSENTGELF
TRBJ2-7,TRBV18,.,ASSPYQGDYEQY
TRBJ1-5,TRBV20-1,many,SASPVRASNQPQH
TRBJ2-3,TRBV28,many,ASSATDSQADTQY
TRBJ2-1,TRBV20-1,.,SATPLGGNEQF
TRBJ2-3,TRBV12-3/TRBV12-4,.,AFRTGGLILAGGIHTQY
TRBJ2-2,TRBV11-2,few,ASSPRAAASDTGELF
TRBJ2-1,TRBV7-8,.,ASHERTDQQF
TRBJ2-5,TRBV5-6,.,ASSTAGIWENQETQY
TRBJ2-2,TRBV4-3,few,ASSHRTSGPNTGELF
TRBJ2-2,TRBV9,few,ASSVWASGGANTGELF
TRBJ2-7,TRBV10-2,few,ASVGTTDYEQY
TRBJ2-7,TRBV25-1,.,ASEEGPYEQY
TRBJ2-2,TRBV20-1,many,SARDRASGRANTGELF
TRBJ1-4,TRBV7-9,many,ASSSRQTGDNEKLF
TRBJ2-5,TRBV18,.,ASSPSLGLQETQY
TRBJ2-5,TRBV4-3,many,ASSQDGTAYQETQY
TRBJ2-2,TRBV28,few,ASSLARETGELF
TRBJ2-3,TRBV9,many,ASSSRVLTDTQY
TRBJ2-7,TRBV28,.,ASSFFNRADEQY
TRBJ1-2,TRBV20-1,many,SARDRRDGYT
TRBJ2-7,TRBV25-1,few,ASSSPEGFTEQY
TRBJ2-7,TRBV7-6,once,ASSFGLAGVFEQY
TRBJ2-5,TRBV7-9,few,ASNLYPLETQY
TRBJ2-7,TRBV29-1,.,SGARDTNSYEQC
TRBJ2-1,TRBV2,.,ASMMEGYNEQF
TRBJ2-1,TRBV2,few,ASSADRVGYNEQF
TRBJ1-2,TRBV3-1,few,ASSQGSRGQGYYGYT
TRBJ2-2,TRBV27,once,ASSDGTPNTGELF
TRBJ2-1,TRBV29-1,many,SVGGLAGYNEQF
TRBJ2-1,TRBV20-1,.,SARDKGRPSEYNEQF